The present T cell receptor beta chain was sequenced within a study of glioma-infiltrating T cells. Study findings and constraints: Above-expected tissue-blood divergence occurred in all gliomas, most in low-grade ones. Tissue and blood shared very few CDR3 sequences.

Amplification of TCR alpha and beta CDR3 regions from RNA used iRepertoire nested multiplex PCR. One-step reverse transcription and amplification started from about 100-400 ng of tissue mRNA or PBMC total RNA. TCRdb redid the calling of the multiplex PCR reads with MiXCR, one entry per CDR3 protein. The sample lists about 130,000 distinct CDR3 sequences, around 25% occurring once. This clonotype was recorded a few times. The antigen is unknown. Trimming cost V 6 bases and J 6 bases, with 17 bases left between them. Germline values: CDR1 DFQATT, CDR2 SNEGSKA (reference sequence). The CDR3 is 14 residues long.

The TCR was taken from a human donor with low-grade glioma or glioblastoma, undergoing nonglioma brain surgery, or in good health (not recorded which). The gene calls are TRBV20-1 and TRBJ2-2; TRBD1 might be the D (6 bases). The material sequenced was glioma tissue, nonneoplastic brain tissue, or PBMCs (not recorded which). The CDR3: CSAPNREQAGELFF. The CDR3 region has the DNA TGCAGTGCGCCAAACAGGGAACAGGCCGGGGAGCTGTTTTTT.